This T cell receptor beta chain comes out of a study of cytomegalovirus exposure and HLA in healthy donors. Whole-study results and caveats: Published work reported that the classifier diagnosed cytomegalovirus status with high specificity and sensitivity. Most subjects' HLA-A and HLA-B alleles were reportedly predicted from TCR beta sequences. The study listed 150 to 200 cytomegalovirus-associated TCR beta chains.

V was clipped by 6 bases and J by 5 bases; unmatched bases: 8. There are 15 residues in the CDR3. CDR1 and CDR2 from the germline V gene are MNHEY and SMNVEV (reference sequence). This clone was found once. What it binds is not known. The study ran its PCR with 60 Vbeta and 13 Jbeta primers. The table came from immunoSEQ multiplex PCR; TCRdb's copy has only in-frame clones and leaves some out. The sample records roughly 140,000 clones, roughly 80% being singletons. The chain recombines TRBV27 with TRBJ1-5; TRBD1 matches at 9 bases. The sequence came from a woman aged 40 to 49 in good health and CMV-seropositive. The sample comprised PBMCs. CDR3 region: CASSHTTGGDQPQHF. The CDR3 DNA sequence: TGTGCCAGCAGCCATACGACAGGGGGAGATCAGCCCCAGCATTTT.